This T cell receptor beta chain was identified during a study of memory CD4+ T cells and cytomegalovirus serostatus. Clones were read by immunoSEQ multiplex PCR, and TCRdb kept only the in-frame ones, dropping some. The data contain approximately 61,000 clones, around 81% of them singletons. The sort gate was single viable CD3+CD4+CD8-CD45RO+ cells for memory CD4+ T cells. Serum IgG to CMV pp150, pp28, p38 and p52 defined serostatus. General study findings and limits: Each of approximately 61 CMV-associated TCRbeta sequences occurred in one to five individuals. The CMV-associated TCR signature appears largely within the CD4+ memory repertoire.

The CDR3 covers 20 residues. From germline, CDR1 is LNHDA and CDR2 SQIVND (reference sequence). The V gene end was trimmed by 9 bases and the J gene end by 0 bases; junction bases not matched to a gene: 20. This clone turned up a few times. The antigen is unknown. The rearrangement joins TRBV19 to TRBJ1-5; TRBD1 matches 10 bases. The TCR was taken from an adult in good health and CMV-seronegative. Some clones in this sample may be carry-over from other donors' samples. The specimen sequenced was memory CD4+ T cells from blood. In DNA form, the CDR3 reads TGTGCCAGGCCTTTTACCCCAACCCGGACAGGGGGGGGTAGCAATCAGCCCCAGCATTTT. Translating it yields CARPFTPTRTGGGSNQPQHF. Full variable domain (missing parts from reference TRBV19 and TRBJ1-5): DGGITQSPKYLFRKEGQNVTLSCEQNLNHDAMYWYRQDPGQGLRLIYYSQIVNDFQKGDIAEGYSVSREKKESFPLTVTSAQKNPTAFYLCARPFTPTRTGGGSNQPQHFGDGTRLSIL.